Listed here are 24 T cell receptor beta chains from one sample, sequenced in a study of cytomegalovirus exposure and HLA in healthy donors. Amplification used 60 Vbeta primers and 13 Jbeta primers. Assay used: immunoSEQ multiplex PCR; TCRdb lists only in-frame clones, some missing. The data hold about 130,000 clones, with more than 15% observed a single time. The sequenced sample was PBMCs. These receptors were taken from a female donor in good health and CMV-seropositive.

This clone was seen a handful of times. The genes are TRBV7-2 and TRBJ1-1, with 8 bases matching TRBD1. Germline lookup yields CDR1 SGHTA and CDR2 FQGNSA. The CDR3 runs 18 residues. Trimming at V came to 2 bases and at J to 4 bases, leaving 15 bases not matched to a gene. The CDR3 sequence: CASSLKGLLGQGTTEAFF. The CDR3 DNA follows: TGTGCCAGCAGCTTAAAAGGGCTTCTTGGACAGGGAACCACTGAAGCTTTCTTT.

The rearrangement links TRBV7-2 to TRBJ2-7; D is possibly TRBD1 (6 bases). Trimming took 0 bases from V and 4 from J, leaving 10 bases between them. Germline CDR1 is SGHTA and CDR2 is FQGNSA. The CDR3 sequence is 14 residues long. The CDR3 loop is CASSLARGTYEQYF. The DNA for the CDR3 is TGTGCCAGCAGCTTAGCCAGGGGCACATACGAGCAGTACTTC. Drawing the rest from reference TRBV7-2 and TRBJ2-7, the complete variable domain is GAGVSQSPSNKVTEKGKDVELRCDPISGHTALYWYRQSLGQGLEFLIYFQGNSAPDKSGLPSDRFSAERTGGSVSTLTIQRTQQEDSAVYLCASSLARGTYEQYFGPGTRLTVT.

This clone was counted a few times. The chain has TRBV10-3 and TRBJ2-3; 8 nucleotides match TRBD2. Trimming removed 11 bases from V and 6 bases from J; junction bases left unmatched: 10. The V gene's germline CDR1 is ENHRY and CDR2 SYGVKD. This CDR3 has 13 residues. In nucleotides, the CDR3 is TGTGCCTCTACCGGAGCGGGGGCGGATACGCAGTATTTT. It yields the protein CASTGAGADTQYF.

The rearrangement links TRBV7-2 to TRBJ1-1, with D hard to call. CDR1 and CDR2 from the germline V gene are SGHTA and FQGNSA. V shed 1 base and J shed 2 bases, with 8 bases lying between them. The length of the CDR3 is 14 residues. DNA for the CDR3: TGTGCCAGCAGCTTAGGTGTAGTTAACACTGAAGCTTTCTTT. It yields the protein CASSLGVVNTEAFF.

This clone has just a few counts. The chain couples TRBV9 to TRBJ1-2, with 11 bases identical to TRBD1. This CDR3 comprises 15 residues. Germline V gene sequence: CDR1 SGDLS, CDR2 YYNGEE. After removal of 1 base from V and 6 bases from J, the junction contained 5 bases not matched to a gene. CDR3 nucleotide sequence: TGTGCCAGCAGCGTACCCGGGACAGGGGGAAATGGCTACACCTTC. It is translated as CASSVPGTGGNGYTF.

In its sample, this clone was seen a few times. The rearrangement links TRBV15 to TRBJ2-1; 9 bases line up with TRBD2. Germline assignment: CDR1 LNHNV and CDR2 YYDKDF (reference sequence). The CDR3 runs 16 residues. V lost 0 bases to trimming and J lost 4 bases; unmatched junction nucleotides: 4. CDR3 sequence (DNA): TGTGCCACCAGCAGAGATCTGCGGGAGGGTTACAATGAGCAGTTCTTC. Translated: CATSRDLREGYNEQFF.

This chain links TRBV4-1 with TRBJ2-7, with 7 nucleotides matching TRBD1. The CDR3 is made up of 15 amino acids. V shed 2 bases, J shed 0 bases, and the junction held 4 bases outside the gene matches. Per germline, CDR1 MGHRA and CDR2 YSYEKL. This CDR3 is CASSQQTGSSYEQYF. In DNA form, the CDR3 reads TGCGCCAGCAGCCAACAGACAGGGAGCTCCTACGAGCAGTACTTC.

The chain combines TRBV4-1 with TRBJ1-5; a weak D match, TRBD1 (6 bases). CDR1 is MGHRA and CDR2 is YSYEKL in the germline V gene. Between the trimmed V and J ends, which lost 1 base and 3 bases, there was a span of 13 bases. This CDR3 has 16 amino acids. For the CDR3, the DNA is TGCGCCAGCAGCCAAGCTCCAGGGGCAATCAATCAGCCCCAGCATTTT. Translating it yields CASSQAPGAINQPQHF.

The chain recombines TRBV10-3 with TRBJ2-5, with 8 bases aligning to TRBD1. Germline assignment: CDR1 ENHRY and CDR2 SYGVKD. Trimming cost V 3 bases and J 1 base; bases outside gene matches: 4. This CDR3 spans 15 amino acids. DNA for the CDR3: TGTGCCATCAGTGAAGGACAGGGCTCCCAAGAGACCCAGTACTTC. Amino acid sequence: CAISEGQGSQETQYF.

J is TRBJ2-1 and V is TRBV9, with D uncertain. This CDR3 region has 15 residues. CDR1 SGDLS and CDR2 YYNGEE come from the germline V gene. The V gene lost 0 bases and the J gene lost 3 bases, with 10 bases spanning the gap. CDR3 region: CASSVDPSSYNEQFF. In DNA form, the CDR3 reads TGTGCCAGCAGCGTAGATCCTAGTAGCTACAATGAGCAGTTCTTC.

This clone was counted a few times. The rearrangement links TRBV4-2 to TRBJ2-7; a weak D match, TRBD2 (6 bases). The CDR3 contains 15 residues. Trimming left V 1 base short and J 2 bases short, with 12 bases between. Per the germline V gene, CDR1 is LGHNA and CDR2 is YNFKEQ. CDR3 nucleotide sequence: TGTGCCAGCAGCCAAGTGATCGGGGGTCCCTACGAGCAGTACTTC. Protein product: CASSQVIGGPYEQYF.

This clone was detected a few times. The V and J genes are TRBV7-2 and TRBJ2-5, with 9 bases that match TRBD1. The germline V gene has CDR1 SGHTA and CDR2 FQGNSA. The CDR3 runs 18 residues. V gave up 2 bases and J gave up 4 bases; unmatched junction bases: 14. DNA of the CDR3: TGTGCCAGCAGCTTAAGTCGCGACTACAGGGGGCTCGGAGAGACCCAGTACTTC. This sequence encodes CASSLSRDYRGLGETQYF.

This clone was seen only a few times. The chain has TRBV4-3 and TRBJ1-1, with 9 bases that match TRBD1. V lost 1 base to trimming and J lost 4 bases; unmatched junction nucleotides: 7. Germline CDR1 and CDR2: LGHNA and YSLEER. The CDR3 has 16 amino acids. CDR3 in amino acids: CASSQGTGEVGTEAFF. For the CDR3, the DNA is TGCGCCAGCAGCCAAGGGACAGGGGAAGTGGGCACTGAAGCTTTCTTT.

This clone has more than one count but fewer than ten. The chain joins TRBV4-2 to TRBJ2-1, with 13 bases fitting TRBD2. Germline CDR1 reads LGHNA; CDR2 reads YNFKEQ. This CDR3 comprises 19 residues. Losses at the gene ends were 0 bases for V and 0 bases for J; bases not matched to a gene: 5. The CDR3 reads CASSQDPLAGGSSYNEQFF. CDR3 in DNA: TGTGCCAGCAGCCAAGATCCACTAGCGGGGGGGAGCTCCTACAATGAGCAGTTCTTC.

This clone was seen only a few times. The chain is built from TRBV7-2 and TRBJ1-5, with TRBD1 matching over 8 bases. The germline V gene has CDR1 SGHTA and CDR2 FQGNSA. The CDR3 runs 15 residues. The J segment lost 1 base and the V segment lost 3 bases, leaving 2 bases of the junction unmatched. The CDR3 region has the DNA TGTGCCAGCAGCTTCCAGGGGGCGAGCAATCAGCCCCAGCATTTT. Translating gives CASSFQGASNQPQHF.

The chain combines TRBV30 with TRBJ2-6, with TRBD1 matching 8 bases. Germline values: CDR1 GTSNPN, CDR2 SVGIG (reference sequence). The CDR3 spans 18 residues. The trim removed 0 bases at V and 0 bases at J, leaving 7 bases unmatched. CDR3 in amino acids: CAWSVTRTGFSGANVLTF. The CDR3 bases are TGTGCCTGGAGTGTAACCAGGACAGGGTTCTCTGGGGCCAACGTCCTGACTTTC.

Comments on this clone: The junction does not match germline at one end; this may be a read error. This chain joins TRBV4-1 and TRBJ2-4; 8 bases are shared with TRBD2. CDR3 length: 17 residues. Per the germline V gene, CDR1 is MGHRA and CDR2 is YSYEKL. CDR3 nucleotides: TGCGCCAGCAGCAAAGATCGAGCGGGGGCAGCCAAAAACATTCAGTACTTC. It yields the protein CASSKDRAGAAKNIQYF.

Only a few counts were recorded for this clone. The CDR3 protein is CASSTTTWVYEQYF. In DNA form, the CDR3 reads TGTGCCAGCAGTACGACAACCTGGGTCTACGAGCAGTACTTC. The chain couples TRBV2 to TRBJ2-7; D gene unclear. The germline gives CDR1 SNHLY, CDR2 FYNNEI. V lost 5 bases to trimming and J lost 3 bases, with 14 bases between them. The CDR3 has 14 residues.

This clone appeared a few times. V usage is TRBV25-1 and J usage is TRBJ2-1; D ambiguous. The germline V gene encodes CDR1 MGHDK and CDR2 SYGVNS. V was clipped by 0 bases and J by 3 bases, with 12 bases between them. The CDR3 is made up of 16 amino acids. In nucleotides, the CDR3 is TGTGCCAGCAGTGAATATGGTCAGACACACTACAATGAGCAGTTCTTC. This encodes CASSEYGQTHYNEQFF.

The chain is built from TRBV29-1 and TRBJ1-2, with 9 nucleotides matching TRBD1. Germline loops: CDR1 SQVTM, CDR2 ANQGSEA. Losses at the gene ends were 0 bases for V and 1 base for J; bases not matched to a gene: 21. The CDR3 totals 21 residues. The CDR3 loop is CSVEENGYWGDRDTINYGYTF. CDR3 nucleotide sequence: TGCAGCGTTGAAGAAAATGGCTATTGGGGGGACAGGGACACAATTAACTATGGCTACACCTTC.

The chain carries TRBV5-4 and TRBJ2-3; no definite D call. From germline, CDR1 is SGHNT and CDR2 YYREEE (reference sequence). V was clipped by 6 bases and J by 4 bases, with 9 bases between them. The length of the CDR3 is 12 residues. This CDR3 reads CASKAEADTQYF. The CDR3 DNA sequence: TGTGCCAGCAAAGCCGAGGCAGATACGCAGTATTTT.

This clone was observed a few times. This rearrangement joins TRBV4-2 to TRBJ2-2; 7 nucleotides align to TRBD1. The CDR3 runs 16 residues. Germline V gene data show CDR1 as LGHNA and CDR2 as YNFKEQ. Unmatched junction bases numbered 3, after V lost 1 base and J lost 1 base. In DNA form, the CDR3 reads TGTGCCAGCAGCCAAGTCGCAGGGGGGAACACCGGGGAGCTGTTTTTT. Translating gives CASSQVAGGNTGELFF.

This clone was recorded a few times. The chain uses TRBV5-1 and TRBJ1-1; 7 bases map to TRBD1. V was clipped by 4 bases and J by 2 bases; unmatched bases: 14. CDR1 and CDR2 from the germline V gene are SGHRS and YFSETQ. The CDR3 sequence is 17 residues long. The CDR3 is CASSVLLPGTANTEAFF. CDR3 in DNA: TGCGCCAGCAGCGTACTTCTCCCCGGGACAGCTAACACTGAAGCTTTCTTT.

This clone has only a few counts. The chain combines TRBV9 with TRBJ2-6; no clear D. The CDR3 covers 15 residues. Trimming shortened V by 3 bases and J by 0 bases, and 7 bases separated the two germline ends. The germline V gene encodes CDR1 SGDLS and CDR2 YYNGEE. CDR3 nucleotides: TGTGCCAGCAGCGCCTCGAGCTCTGGGGCCAACGTCCTGACTTTC. Translation: CASSASSSGANVLTF.